A selection of T cell receptor beta chains follows, all from one sample in a study of cytomegalovirus exposure and HLA in healthy donors. Here immunoSEQ multiplex PCR was the method, and the copy in TCRdb shows in-frame clones only, minus some. Among under 150,000 clones listed, 75% to 90% were seen once. Material: PBMCs. These receptors all come from a man aged 25-40 years in good health and CMV-seronegative. The CDR3 runs from the conserved cysteine through the conserved F or W. Each record gives: J gene, V gene, clone size, D gene, CDR3 DNA, CDR3 protein. The D gene is left open where the match is weak. Clone size is given for some rows only: seen once, a few or many times, or a class if the clone is expanded.

TRBJ1-1	TRBV9	.	.	TGTGCCAGCAGCAGAGCCAGGGCTCCGAGCCCTGAAGCTTTCTTT	CASSRARAPSPEAFF
TRBJ2-1	TRBV29-1	.	TRBD1	TGCAGCATCATGAATACCGGGACAGTTGTCGATGAGCAGTTCTTC	CSIMNTGTVVDEQFF
TRBJ1-5	TRBV7-3	.	TRBD1	TGTGCCAGCAGCTTAGGGGACAGGGGGTTTAGCAATCAGCCCCAGCATTTT	CASSLGDRGFSNQPQHF
TRBJ2-7	TRBV28	.	TRBD2	TGTGCCAGCAGATTAGCGGGACCCTACGAGCAGTACTTC	CASRLAGPYEQYF
TRBJ2-2	TRBV28	few	.	TGTGCCAGCAGTTTGTGGACAGCGAACACCGGGGAGCTGTTTTTT	CASSLWTANTGELFF
TRBJ1-2	TRBV6-6	.	TRBD1	TGTGCCAGCAGTTCCCGGGACAGGGGTGGCTACACCTTC	CASSSRDRGGYTF
TRBJ2-7	TRBV29-1	.	TRBD1	TGCAGCGGCGTGGGATATCGGACAGGGTCTACCTACGAGCAGTACTTC	CSGVGYRTGSTYEQYF
TRBJ1-1	TRBV6-5	.	TRBD1	TGTGCCAGCAGTTACGCCACAGGGGGGCACACTGAAGCTTTCTTT	CASSYATGGHTEAFF
TRBJ2-3	TRBV28	.	TRBD1	TGTGCCAGCAGTTACCCCCCAGGGGGCGATCCAGATACGCAGTATTTT	CASSYPPGGDPDTQYF
TRBJ1-1	TRBV19	.	TRBD1	TGTGCCAGTAGTACCCCCGGGACAGGCGGCACTGAAGCTTTCTTT	CASSTPGTGGTEAFF
TRBJ1-5	TRBV27	once	TRBD1	TGTGCCAGCAGTTTCGGCGGGACAGGGCAGCCCCAGCATTTT	CASSFGGTGQPQHF
TRBJ2-1	TRBV12-5	.	.	TGTGCTAGTGGTTTGGAAGACAGTGAGCAGTTCTTC	CASGLEDSEQFF
TRBJ2-1	TRBV27	.	.	TGTGCCAGCAGCGAACTAGCCCATGAGCAGTTCTTC	CASSELAHEQFF
TRBJ2-3	TRBV4-3	few	TRBD2	TGCGCCAGCAGCCGCGGTAGCGGGTACACAGATACGCAGTATTTT	CASSRGSGYTDTQYF
TRBJ2-1	TRBV7-3	.	TRBD2	TGTGCCAGCAGCCTCCCGGGACTAGCGGGCGCATACAATGAGCAGTTCTTC	CASSLPGLAGAYNEQFF
TRBJ2-2	TRBV7-9	.	TRBD2	TGTGCCAGCAGCTCCCCCGCAGCGGGACCGAACACCGGGGAGCTGTTTTTT	CASSSPAAGPNTGELFF
TRBJ1-1	TRBV6-5	.	.	TGTGCCAGCACACAGGCCAATGAAGCTTTCTTT	CASTQANEAFF
TRBJ2-5	TRBV5-8	.	TRBD1	TGTGCCAGCAGCTTTTCGACAGGGATACAAGAGACCCAGTACTTC	CASSFSTGIQETQYF